The 25 T cell receptor beta chains below come from one sample, sequenced in a study of blood T cell repertoires in COVID-19. Repertoires were generated with immunoSEQ multiplex PCR, while TCRdb's copy carries only in-frame clones and drops some. The sample consists of around 130,000 clones, about four fifths of them appearing once. Sequenced: peripheral blood. Source of these receptors: an elderly woman with acute or convalescent COVID-19.

The chain combines TRBV3-1 (or the pseudogene TRBV3-2) with TRBJ1-4; the match to TRBD1 covers 9 bases. The junction had 10 bases not matched to a gene; V was cut back by 4 bases and J by 7 bases. This CDR3 has 16 residues. Per germline, CDR1 LGHDT and CDR2 YNNKEL (reference sequence). CDR3 loop: CASSPRTGERSEKLFF. CDR3 DNA sequence: TGTGCCAGCAGCCCTAGGACAGGGGAACGGAGTGAAAAACTGTTTTTT.

This clone was seen a single time. The chain couples TRBV18 to TRBJ2-7; 12 bases are a match to TRBD2. V lost 6 bases and J lost 7; bases outside the gene matches: 7. CDR3 length: 14 residues. From germline, CDR1 is KGHSH and CDR2 LQKENI. The CDR3 DNA sequence: TGTGCCAGCTCCCTGACTAGCGGGAGAGGTGAGCAGTACTTC. Translating it yields CASSLTSGRGEQYF. Full variable domain (rest looked up from reference TRBV18 and TRBJ2-7): NAGVMQNPRHLVRRRGQEARLRCSPMKGHSHVYWYRQLPEEGLKFMVYLQKENIIDESGMPKERFSAEFPKEGPSILRIQQVVRGDSAAYFCASSLTSGRGEQYFGPGTRLTVT.

This rearrangement joins TRBV10-3 to TRBJ2-5, with D possibly TRBD1 on 6 matching bases. This CDR3 region has 13 residues. Germline assignment: CDR1 ENHRY and CDR2 SYGVKD. Trimming shortened V by 2 bases and J by 3 bases, and 7 bases separated the two germline ends. This CDR3 is CAISEAGEETQYF. The DNA for the CDR3 is TGTGCCATCAGTGAGGCAGGGGAAGAGACCCAGTACTTC.

V and J are TRBV27 and TRBJ1-6; a weak D match, TRBD1 (5 bases). Germline values: CDR1 MNHEY, CDR2 SMNVEV (reference sequence). Trimming removed 6 bases from V and 7 bases from J, with 19 bases in between. The CDR3 length is 16 residues. The CDR3 loop is CASRDLRAGNNSPLHF. The CDR3, as DNA: TGTGCCAGCAGAGACCTTCGGGCAGGGAACAATTCACCCCTCCACTTT.

V and J are TRBV9 and TRBJ2-2; 12 bases match TRBD2. Germline V gene data show CDR1 as SGDLS and CDR2 as YYNGEE. CDR3 length: 15 residues. The V gene end was trimmed by 5 bases and the J gene end by 5 bases; junction bases not matched to a gene: 4. CDR3 sequence reads: CASRLGLAGTGELFF. CDR3 nucleotide sequence: TGTGCCAGCAGACTCGGACTAGCGGGAACCGGGGAGCTGTTTTTT.

The V and J genes are TRBV18 and TRBJ2-5, with 10 nucleotides matching TRBD1. Germline CDR1 is KGHSH and CDR2 is LQKENI. The CDR3 contains 15 residues. After removal of 3 bases from V and 2 bases from J, the junction contained 3 bases not matched to a gene. The CDR3 DNA follows: TGTGCCAGCTCACCGCCGGGACAGGGGCAAGAGACCCAGTACTTC. Residues: CASSPPGQGQETQYF.

The CDR3 DNA is TGTGCCAGCAGCCCCAGGAGGGCGATAGCGGCCTACGAGCAGTACTTC. Its translation is CASSPRRAIAAYEQYF. The rearrangement joins TRBV7-8 to TRBJ2-7, with D possibly being TRBD2 (6 bases). The ends were cut back, 5 bases at V and 2 bases at J, with 19 bases in the middle. The CDR3 runs to 16 residues. The germline V gene encodes CDR1 SGHVS and CDR2 FQNEAQ. The full variable domain, rest sourced from reference TRBV7-8 and TRBJ2-7, is GAGVSQSPRYKVAKRGQDVALRCDPISGHVSLFWYQQALGQGPEFLTYFQNEAQLDKSGLPSDRFFAERPEGSVSTLKIQRTQQEDSAVYLCASSPRRAIAAYEQYFGPGTRLTVT.

The J gene is TRBJ2-3, the V gene TRBV7-9; no definite D call. The germline CDR1 and CDR2 sequences are SEHNR and FQNEAQ (reference sequence). This CDR3 has 14 amino acids. V lost 1 base and J 6 bases, leaving 11 bases between the germline ends. Here the CDR3 DNA reads TGTGCCAGCAGCTTAGACCCTAGGATTGATACGCAGTATTTT. Residues: CASSLDPRIDTQYF.

The chain has TRBV11-2 and TRBJ2-5, with D possibly being TRBD2 (6 bases). The CDR3 spans 15 residues. The ends were cut back, 5 bases at V and 5 bases at J, with 18 bases in the middle. Germline V CDR1 and CDR2: SGHAT, FQNNGV. The CDR3 nucleotides are TGTGCCAGCAGCCCCGATGGACTACTCAGTGAGACCCAGTACTTC. This gives the protein CASSPDGLLSETQYF.

The V and J genes are TRBV27 and TRBJ1-5; 7 positions match TRBD1. The CDR3 consists of 15 residues. With 5 bases clipped from V and 11 bases from J, the junction kept 15 bases outside the gene matches. Looked up from germline, CDR1 is MNHEY and CDR2 is SMNVEV (reference sequence). Here the CDR3 reads CASSTYRGKPSAQHF. CDR3 in DNA: TGTGCCAGCAGTACGTACAGGGGAAAACCTTCAGCCCAGCATTTT.

The chain employs TRBV19 and TRBJ1-2; D gene unclear. The CDR3 is made up of 16 amino acids. Germline CDR1 reads LNHDA; CDR2 reads SQIVND (reference sequence). The V end lost 2 bases, the J end lost 1 base, and 14 bases lay between the germline ends. The CDR3 loop is CASSITAKRVNYGYTF. CDR3 DNA sequence: TGTGCCAGTAGTATAACGGCAAAGAGGGTTAACTATGGCTACACCTTC.

Regarding this clone: The junction shows a germline mismatch at one end, possibly a read error. The rearrangement links TRBV7-7 to TRBJ2-5; no firm D call. This CDR3 is 12 amino acids long. Germline V CDR1 and CDR2: SSHAT, FNYEAQ (reference sequence). In nucleotides, the CDR3 is TGTGCTAGCAAAGAACTCACAGAGACCCAGTACTTC. Protein product: CASKELTETQYF.

V and J are TRBV12-5 and TRBJ2-4; D might be TRBD1 (5 bases). From germline, CDR1 is LGHNT and CDR2 FRNRAP. V was shortened by 6 bases and J by 0 bases, with 6 bases between the two germline ends. The CDR3 runs 13 residues. The CDR3 here is CASGGVAKNIQYF. Here the CDR3 DNA reads TGTGCTAGTGGAGGGGTAGCCAAAAACATTCAGTACTTC. Using reference TRBV12-5 and TRBJ2-4 for the parts outside the CDR3, the full variable domain is DARVTQTPRHKVTEMGQEVTMRCQPILGHNTVFWYRQTMMQGLELLAYFRNRAPLDDSGMPKDRFSAEMPDATLATLKIQPSEPRDSAVYFCASGGVAKNIQYFGAGTRLSVL.

The chain couples TRBV3-1 (or the pseudogene TRBV3-2) to TRBJ2-7, with D perhaps TRBD2 (6 bases). CDR1 is LGHDT, CDR2 YNNKEL, per germline (reference sequence). This CDR3 has 15 amino acids. The V end was cut by 1 base, the J end by 2 bases, with 12 bases between. DNA of the CDR3: TGTGCCAGCAGCCAAGGGGGCGGGGTGGCCTACGAGCAGTACTTC. This translates into CASSQGGGVAYEQYF.

The V gene is TRBV6-5, the J gene TRBJ2-1; D perhaps matches TRBD1 (6 bases). CDR1 is MNHEY, CDR2 SVGAGI, per germline. The V end lost 2 bases, the J end lost 2 bases, and 7 bases lay between the germline ends. This CDR3 contains 14 residues. The CDR3 here is CASSYRGTYNEQFF. DNA for the CDR3: TGTGCCAGCAGTTACAGGGGGACCTACAATGAGCAGTTCTTC.

This clone has only one observation. The V call is TRBV10-2, the J call TRBJ1-1; 10 bases line up with TRBD1. CDR3 length equals 16 residues. V was pared by 2 bases and J by 3 bases, with 6 bases of the junction left unmatched. The germline CDR1 and CDR2 sequences are WSHSY and SAAADI. Here the CDR3 DNA reads TGCGCCAGCAGTGAGAGGGGGACAGGGGATTACACTGAAGCTTTCTTT. It yields the protein CASSERGTGDYTEAFF.

Only a few counts were recorded for this clone. The chain employs TRBV10-1 and TRBJ2-2; D perhaps matches TRBD1 (5 bases). CDR3 size: 13 residues. Germline V gene lookup returns CDR1 WNHNN and CDR2 SYGVQD (reference sequence). V was trimmed by 6 bases and J by 2 bases, leaving 7 bases between them. The CDR3 sequence: CASRDTNTGELFF. CDR3 coding DNA: TGCGCCAGCAGGGACACTAACACCGGGGAGCTGTTTTTT.

The chain combines TRBV6-5 with TRBJ1-2, with TRBD1 identical over 9 bases. Unmatched junction bases numbered 3, after V lost 6 bases and J lost 7 bases. CDR1 is MNHEY, CDR2 SVGAGI, per germline. The CDR3 is 12 residues long. The CDR3 is CASRTGQGGYTF. Written as DNA, the CDR3 is TGTGCCAGCAGGACGGGACAGGGTGGCTACACCTTC.

The CDR3 region has the DNA TGTGCCAGCTCAGCACGACAGGATGATGTTCAGCCCCAGCATTTT. Encoded protein: CASSARQDDVQPQHF. The chain has TRBV18 and TRBJ1-5, with D tentatively TRBD1 (6 bases). V gave up 5 bases and J gave up 6 bases, with 17 bases separating them. The CDR3 length is 15 residues. Per the germline V gene, CDR1 is KGHSH and CDR2 is LQKENI.

This sequence joins TRBV27 and TRBJ2-1; 12 bases are shared with TRBD2. Germline V gene data show CDR1 as MNHEY and CDR2 as SMNVEV (reference sequence). The CDR3 runs 18 residues. Germline trimming cut 5 bases from V and 7 bases from J; bases unmatched to any gene: 15. The DNA for the CDR3 is TGTGCCAGCAGTCCCAATACCCCTAGCGGGAGGGGGGGGAATGAGCAGTTCTTC. Protein product: CASSPNTPSGRGGNEQFF.

The chain carries TRBV7-8 and TRBJ2-5; 15 nucleotides line up with TRBD2. The CDR3 runs to 15 residues. The germline V gene encodes CDR1 SGHVS and CDR2 FQNEAQ. V was clipped by 4 bases and J by 3 bases; unmatched bases: 0. CDR3 amino acids: CASSWTSGGEETQYF. The CDR3 DNA reads as TGTGCCAGCAGCTGGACTAGCGGGGGGGAAGAGACCCAGTACTTC.

This clone was observed once. The chain combines TRBV19 with TRBJ1-4, with D maybe TRBD1 (6 bases). Deletions cut 8 bases from V and 6 bases from J, with 13 bases between. The CDR3 has 13 residues. Germline V lookup: CDR1 LNHDA, CDR2 SQIVND (reference sequence). The CDR3 nucleotides are TGTGCCAGTGCCCAGGGGAGCCATGAAAAACTGTTTTTT. Amino acids: CASAQGSHEKLFF.

The chain is built from TRBV12-2 and TRBJ1-4; the table calls TRBD1, which could not be checked here. TRBV12-2 is noted as a pseudogene. The CDR3 is 18 residues long. The CDR3 spells CASRLLPRRGGAGEKLFF. CDR3 DNA sequence: TGTGCAAGTCGCTTATTACCCCGGCGTGGGGGCGCAGGTGAAAAACTGTTTTTT.

The chain joins TRBV6-2 or TRBV6-3 to TRBJ1-5; 7 bases agree with TRBD1. The CDR3 sequence is 13 residues long. The J segment lost 4 bases and the V segment lost 4 bases, leaving 1 base of the junction unmatched. Germline V gene lookup returns CDR1 MNHEY and CDR2 SVGEGT. The CDR3 region has the DNA TGTGCCAGCAGTTCGACAGGGAATCAGCCCCAGCATTTT. Protein: CASSSTGNQPQHF.

The rearrangement links TRBV19 to TRBJ1-1; D unclear. The germline V gene encodes CDR1 LNHDA and CDR2 SQIVND (reference sequence). Trimming pared 4 bases from V and 0 bases from J, leaving 12 bases between. The CDR3 sequence is 15 residues long. CDR3 sequence reads: CASSRVREMNTEAFF. CDR3 sequence (DNA): TGTGCCAGTAGTAGGGTTCGGGAGATGAACACTGAAGCTTTCTTT.